The present TCR beta chain was sequenced within a study of T-cell memory formation after mild COVID-19. Background on the study: Across donors, TCR clusters were largely donor specific. Study conclusions and caveats: Clones from the second wave (peaking day 37) had unconfirmed SARS-CoV-2 specificity. A second wave expanding day 15 to 37 was CD4+-biased; contracting clones were balanced.

This CDR3 has 14 amino acids. V was trimmed by 6 bases and J by 1 base, leaving 12 bases between them. Constant-segment-primed 5'RACE gave TCR alpha and TCR beta cDNA libraries with sample barcodes and UMIs. TCRdb ran MiXCR on the 5' RACE reads and lists one entry per CDR3 protein. Of roughly 580,000 distinct CDR3 sequences detected, roughly 17% appear once; the ten largest clones hold around 12%. With regard to this clonotype: The antigen remains undetermined.

The sequenced sample was PBMCs or a T cell subset sorted from them (not recorded which). The rearrangement links TRBV12-3 or TRBV12-4 to TRBJ1-1; D remains ambiguous. This clonotype originated in an adult woman who had mild COVID-19 (a few samples of this study predate the infection). Cell type and time point are not known. The CDR3 DNA reads as TGTGCCAGCAGCCAACTAGGCACGAACACTGAAGCTTTCTTT. This encodes CASSQLGTNTEAFF.